This passage covers 18 T cell receptor beta chains from one sample sequenced in a study of T cells in Graves' hyperthyroidism and ophthalmopathy. The TCR beta CDR3 regions underwent amplification using RNA transcripts as the source. The HTBI primer set drove a first-round RT-PCR of the TCR CDR3. TCRdb re-analysed the multiplex PCR reads in MiXCR, keeping a single row per CDR3 protein. This sample has hundreds of thousands of distinct CDR3 sequences, with about a sixth found just once. The sequenced material came from blood. These receptors all come from a woman aged 25-40 years with Graves' hyperthyroidism.

There are many counts of this clonotype. The rearrangement uses TRBV12-3 or TRBV12-4 and TRBJ2-7, with 16 bases aligning to TRBD2. The CDR3 extends over 15 amino acids. Trimming cost V 5 bases and J 9 bases; bases outside gene matches: 7. CDR3 amino acids: CASSPRGLAGGPQYF. The CDR3 DNA is TGTGCCAGCAGTCCCCGGGGACTAGCGGGAGGGCCGCAGTACTTC.

The table lists this clonotype with many counts. The chain carries TRBV11-3 and TRBJ2-7, with TRBD2 matching 9 bases. Germline V CDR1 and CDR2: SGHNT, YENEEA. With 3 bases clipped from V and 4 bases from J, the junction kept 7 bases outside the gene matches. This CDR3 comprises 15 residues. The CDR3 reads CASSFYPSGTYEQYF. CDR3 coding DNA: TGTGCCAGCAGCTTTTACCCTAGCGGGACGTACGAGCAGTACTTC.

This clonotype appeared many times. The rearrangement uses TRBV30 and TRBJ1-5, with D perhaps matching TRBD1 (5 bases). V was shortened by 0 bases and J by 10 bases, with 22 bases between the two germline ends. CDR1 and CDR2 from the germline V gene are GTSNPN and SVGIG (reference sequence). This CDR3 has 16 residues. CDR3 nucleotides: TGTGCCTGGAGTGTTAGTCTCAGCAGGGTGGACGAACCCCAGCATTTT. As protein: CAWSVSLSRVDEPQHF.

This clonotype was seen ten or more times. This sequence joins TRBV3-1 and TRBJ2-1, with a tentative D call TRBD2 (5 bases). The length of the CDR3 is 13 residues. V was shortened by 2 bases and J by 7 bases, with 9 bases between the two germline ends. In germline, CDR1 is LGHDT, CDR2 YNNKEL (reference sequence). The DNA of the CDR3 is TGTGCCAGCAGCCAAAACCGCGGGAATGAGCAGTTCTTC. Amino acids: CASSQNRGNEQFF.

The gene calls are TRBV13 and TRBJ2-1, with TRBD2 matching over 10 bases. CDR1 PRHDT and CDR2 FYEKMQ come from the germline V gene (reference sequence). With 8 bases clipped from V and 4 bases from J, the junction kept 11 bases outside the gene matches. The CDR3 is made up of 16 amino acids. The CDR3 bases are TGTGCCAGCCATGCTAGGACTAGCGGAATTTACAATGAGCAGTTCTTC. Translating gives CASHARTSGIYNEQFF.

There are many counts of this clonotype. The chain uses TRBV7-3 and TRBJ2-7, with no clear D. V lost 5 bases and J 6 bases, leaving 14 bases between the germline ends. CDR3 length equals 13 residues. Germline-derived CDR1 and CDR2 are SGHTA and FQGTGA. CDR3 loop: CASSLGLSTEQYF. CDR3 sequence (DNA): TGTGCCAGCAGCCTTGGTCTGTCCACCGAGCAGTACTTC.

The genes are TRBV6-2 or TRBV6-3 and TRBJ1-2; TRBD1 is a possible D gene (5 bases). Germline V gene data show CDR1 as MNHEY and CDR2 as SVGEGT. V lost 7 bases and J 0 bases, leaving 15 bases between the germline ends. The CDR3 sequence is 15 residues long. The CDR3 DNA follows: TGTGCCAGCATATCACCGGGGCTTTCTAACTATGGCTACACCTTC. Translating it yields CASISPGLSNYGYTF.

In its sample, this clonotype was seen a few times. The rearrangement links TRBV27 to TRBJ2-1; tentatively, D is TRBD2 (6 bases). Trimming stripped 4 bases from V and 3 bases from J, with 19 bases between. The CDR3 is 17 amino acids. The V gene's germline CDR1 is MNHEY and CDR2 SMNVEV (reference sequence). The CDR3 DNA sequence: TGTGCCAGCAGTTCTCCCCCCAAGCGGGCTTTCTACAATGAGCAGTTCTTC. Translated, it gives CASSSPPKRAFYNEQFF.

This clonotype was counted many times. DNA for the CDR3: TGTGCCAGCAGTTTGGGGATGAATGAGCAGTTCTTC. This codes for CASSLGMNEQFF. The gene calls are TRBV12-3 or TRBV12-4 and TRBJ2-1; no definite D call. V lost 3 bases, J lost 7 bases, and 7 bases lay in between. The CDR3 length is 12 residues.

This clonotype was observed a handful of times. Being one base from a much bigger clone, this may be a read error. Lacking the conserved final phenylalanine or tryptophan, this CDR3 likely reflects a read error. Here the CDR3 reads CASRKDISEGGYTL. The CDR3 bases are TGTGCCAGCAGGAAAGACATTTCGGAGGGTGGCTACACCCTC. The chain combines TRBV2 with TRBJ1-2; D is unclear. CDR3 length: 14 residues. CDR1 and CDR2 (germline): SNHLY, FYNNEI. The V end lost 6 bases, the J end lost 7 bases, and 18 bases lay between the germline ends.

This chain joins TRBV10-3 and TRBJ2-7, with 8 bases that match TRBD2. V shed 3 bases and J 5 bases; nucleotides not matched to a gene: 6. Germline CDR1 reads ENHRY; CDR2 reads SYGVKD. The CDR3 is made up of 14 amino acids. CDR3 residues: CAISESSGNHEQYF. Here the CDR3 DNA reads TGTGCCATCAGTGAAAGTAGCGGGAACCACGAGCAGTACTTC.

This clonotype appeared a few times. This chain connects TRBV7-3 to TRBJ2-1; perhaps TRBD1 as D (6 bases). Germline lookup yields CDR1 SGHTA and CDR2 FQGTGA. The V gene lost 5 bases and the J gene lost 12 bases, with 11 bases spanning the gap. The CDR3 runs 11 residues. In DNA form, the CDR3 reads TGTGCCAGCAGCCTAGGGGGATCGCAGTTCTTC. Translation: CASSLGGSQFF.

V gene TRBV5-1 combines with J gene TRBJ2-5; no clear D. The germline V and J ends were trimmed by 6 bases and 5 bases, with 11 bases remaining between them. The CDR3 totals 12 residues. Germline V gene data show CDR1 as SGHRS and CDR2 as YFSETQ. This CDR3 reads CASKSAGETQYF. CDR3 sequence (DNA): TGCGCCAGCAAGAGTGCTGGGGAGACCCAGTACTTC.

This clonotype was detected many times. This chain links TRBV7-8 with TRBJ2-7; 11 nucleotides agree with TRBD2. Germline-derived CDR1 and CDR2 are SGHVS and FQNEAQ. Trimming cost V 3 bases and J 2 bases; bases outside gene matches: 9. CDR3 length: 17 residues. This chain's CDR3 is CASSFYSGRAWAYEQYF. Here the CDR3 DNA reads TGTGCCAGCAGCTTTTATAGCGGGAGGGCCTGGGCCTACGAGCAGTACTTC.

This clonotype has ten or more counts. The J gene is TRBJ2-1, the V gene TRBV11-1; D not resolved. CDR3 size: 13 residues. Germline lookup yields CDR1 SGHAT and CDR2 FQDESV (reference sequence). V dropped 5 bases and J dropped 4 bases, with 9 bases sitting between them. The CDR3 DNA sequence: TGTGCCAGCAGCGGGTGGCGGTACAATGAGCAGTTCTTC. Translated, it gives CASSGWRYNEQFF.

This clonotype was counted many times. The gene calls are TRBV20-1 and TRBJ1-6; D is unresolved. The CDR3 length is 15 residues. V was cut by 2 bases and J by 10 bases, with 18 bases left in between. Per germline, CDR1 DFQATT and CDR2 SNEGSKA (reference sequence). This chain's CDR3 is CSARSGREYISPLHF. The CDR3 coding sequence is TGCAGTGCTAGATCGGGGAGGGAATACATCTCACCCCTCCACTTT.

In its sample, this clonotype was seen many times. The chain recombines TRBV24-1 with TRBJ1-2; D call uncertain. This CDR3 has 13 amino acids. Trimming took off 5 bases at V and 2 bases at J, with 8 bases between the two ends. Germline V gives CDR1 KGHDR, CDR2 SFDVKD. CDR3 bases: TGTGCCACCAGTGCAGGCCTAAACTATGGCTACACCTTC. Amino acids: CATSAGLNYGYTF.

The V gene is TRBV29-1, the J gene TRBJ2-2; 7 bases are a match to TRBD1. In germline, CDR1 is SQVTM, CDR2 ANQGSEA. The CDR3 sequence is 14 residues long. Trimming cost V 0 bases and J 6 bases; bases outside gene matches: 4. The CDR3 DNA reads as TGCAGCGTTGAAGAGCGACAGGGAGCCGGGGAGCTGTTTTTT. This codes for CSVEERQGAGELFF.